What follows describes a single T cell receptor (beta chain). As for time point: after dendritic cell vaccination, including at tumor progression/relapse. All glioblastoma patients lacked an isocitrate dehydrogenase mutation. Up to about 2 ug genomic DNA was used for TCRB CDR3 amplification. Amplification used 60 V beta primers and 13 J beta primers. Only in-frame clones appear in the TCRdb table, and some are missing; sequencing was by immunoSEQ multiplex PCR. The sample contains 50,000 to 65,000 clones, about 85% of which appear only once. CDR1 is SGHRS and CDR2 is YFSETQ in the germline V gene. The CDR3 is 14 residues long. V dropped 4 bases and J dropped 3 bases, with 13 bases sitting between them. This sample was included in a study of glioma-infiltrating T cells after dendritic cell vaccination.

The material sequenced was blood, taken after dendritic cell vaccination. The rearrangement joins TRBV5-1 to TRBJ2-5; tentatively, D is TRBD2 (7 bases). The sequence came from a human donor with glioblastoma. CDR3 loop: CASSARGAEETQYF. Here the CDR3 DNA reads TGCGCCAGCAGCGCCCGGGGGGCTGAAGAGACCCAGTACTTC.